Listed here are 5 T cell receptor beta chains from one sample, sequenced in a study of Graves' ophthalmopathy and Graves' hyperthyroidism. RNA served as the template for amplifying TCR beta CDR3 regions. RT-PCR in the first round used HTBI primers; a second-round multiplex PCR followed. Via MiXCR, TCRdb re-called the multiplex PCR reads, giving one row per CDR3 protein. This table has 300,000 to 400,000 distinct CDR3 sequences, roughly 17% appearing once. Specimen: peripheral blood. The receptors stem from an adult woman with stable Graves' hyperthyroidism.

The chain links TRBV3-1 to TRBJ2-5; D perhaps matches TRBD1 (6 bases). The V gene lost 4 bases and the J gene lost 0 bases, with 15 bases spanning the gap. There are 16 residues in the CDR3. Germline V CDR1 and CDR2: LGHDT, YNNKEL (reference sequence). CDR3 sequence reads: CASSPYGGPHQETQYF. The CDR3 coding sequence is TGTGCCAGCAGCCCCTATGGGGGCCCCCACCAAGAGACCCAGTACTTC.

This clonotype was observed many times. The rearrangement uses TRBV2 and TRBJ1-2; D ambiguous. The CDR3 is made up of 10 amino acids. Trimming took off 4 bases at V and 7 bases at J, with 4 bases between the two ends. CDR1 is SNHLY and CDR2 is FYNNEI in the germline V gene. The CDR3: CASSGGGYTF. CDR3 nucleotide sequence: TGTGCCAGCAGTGGGGGTGGCTACACCTTC.

As for this clonotype: A much larger clone lies one base from this, so it may be a read error. V and J are TRBV15 and TRBJ1-1; D is perhaps TRBD1 (6 bases). The CDR3 spans 14 residues. The germline V gene has CDR1 LNHNV and CDR2 YYDKDF (reference sequence). CDR3: CTTTREGGTPEAFF. As DNA, the CDR3 is TGTACCACCACCCGGGAGGGGGGAACACCTGAAGCTTTCTTT.

The table lists this clonotype with a few counts. A single base separates this from a much larger clone, so it may be a read error. V usage is TRBV28 and J usage is TRBJ2-5; tentative D call: TRBD1 (5 bases). Trimming removed 10 bases at V and 3 bases at J, with 18 bases between. Germline-derived CDR1 and CDR2 are MDHEN and SYDVKM. The CDR3 length is 14 residues. CDR3 residues: CANRLQGGEETQYF. The CDR3 bases are TGTGCCAACAGGCTCCAGGGTGGGGAAGAGACCCAGTACTTC.

The chain links TRBV4-2 to TRBJ1-2; D is uncertain. In germline, CDR1 is LGHNA, CDR2 YNFKEQ. V dropped 0 bases and J dropped 4 bases, with 12 bases sitting between them. This CDR3 comprises 15 residues. The CDR3 sequence: CASSQEIGIGYGYTF. CDR3 in DNA: TGTGCCAGCAGCCAAGAGATAGGGATCGGCTATGGCTACACCTTC.